Each of the 2 T cell receptor beta chains below was sequenced from the same sample in a study of CD4+ T cells in melanoma. Assay used: immunoSEQ multiplex PCR; TCRdb lists only in-frame clones, some missing. The sample holds about 15,000 clones, over 70% seen once. Sequencing input: cells from a culture (not recorded whether cultured in vitro). The receptors originated from a human donor with melanoma.

The J gene is TRBJ2-3, the V gene TRBV4-2; TRBD2 matches 13 bases. V lost 1 base, J lost 0 bases, and 16 bases stayed unmatched. The germline CDR1 and CDR2 sequences are LGHNA and YNFKEQ. The CDR3 has 22 amino acids. The CDR3 loop reads CASSQGVRLAGGQPTSTDTQYF. The CDR3 coding sequence is TGTGCCAGCAGCCAAGGTGTCCGACTAGCGGGGGGACAGCCAACTAGCACAGATACGCAGTATTTT.

The chain recombines TRBV19 with TRBJ1-5, with D unclear. Trimming removed 4 bases at V and 0 bases at J, with 16 bases between. Germline-derived CDR1 and CDR2 are LNHDA and SQIVND (reference sequence). The CDR3 runs to 17 residues. CDR3 protein: CASSSRPWGDSNQPQHF. The CDR3 bases are TGTGCCAGTAGTAGTCGCCCCTGGGGAGATAGCAATCAGCCCCAGCATTTT.